The 12 T cell receptor beta chains in this list originate from one sample, sequenced in a study of memory CD4+ T cells and cytomegalovirus serostatus. Single viable CD3+CD4+CD8-CD45RO+ cells were sorted as the memory CD4+ T cells. Profiling relied on immunoSEQ multiplex PCR, and the TCRdb table lists in-frame clones only, not all of them. Here the sample spans 56,000 or so clones, around 82% being singletons. Source material: memory CD4+ T cells from blood. The receptors were gathered from an adult in good health and CMV-seronegative. Some clones in this sample may be carry-over from other donors' samples.

V is TRBV5-6 and J is TRBJ1-2; D ambiguous. The V gene's germline CDR1 is SGHDT and CDR2 YYEEEE. The V end was cut by 3 bases, the J end by 6 bases, with 15 bases between. CDR3 size: 14 residues. The DNA for the CDR3 is TGTGCCAGCAGCTCCAACCATGGAGCCGATGGCTACACCTTC. Protein: CASSSNHGADGYTF.

This chain connects TRBV6-8 to TRBJ2-7; D is possibly TRBD1 or TRBD2 (5 bases each). V was cut by 7 bases and J by 1 base, with 14 bases left in between. This CDR3 is built from 14 residues. Germline-derived CDR1 and CDR2 are MNHGY and SAAAGT. The CDR3 coding sequence is TGTGCCAGCAACTCCGGGACGGAGTCCTACGAGCAGTACTTC. It is translated as CASNSGTESYEQYF.

V usage is TRBV9 and J usage is TRBJ2-1; TRBD2 aligns across 11 bases. The CDR3 covers 15 residues. Germline assignment: CDR1 SGDLS and CDR2 YYNGEE. Trimming took 2 bases from V and 2 from J; bases not matched to a gene: 0. CDR3 protein: CASSVTSGTYNEQFF. CDR3 coding DNA: TGTGCCAGCAGCGTGACTAGCGGGACCTACAATGAGCAGTTCTTC. Full variable domain (remainder filled in from reference TRBV9 and TRBJ2-1): DSGVTQTPKHLITATGQRVTLRCSPRSGDLSVYWYQQSLDQGLQFLIQYYNGEERAKGNILERFSAQQFPDLHSELNLSSLELGDSALYFCASSVTSGTYNEQFFGPGTRLTVL.

The sample holds a few counts of this clone. The chain employs TRBV4-1 and TRBJ1-1, with no clear D. The length of the CDR3 is 15 residues. V lost 3 bases and J lost 10, with 21 bases in between. Per the germline V gene, CDR1 is MGHRA and CDR2 is YSYEKL. The CDR3 region is CASSQPRETKSGAFF. The CDR3 bases are TGCGCCAGCAGCCAGCCCCGGGAAACAAAAAGCGGAGCTTTCTTT.

The rearrangement joins TRBV7-9 to TRBJ1-4; D not certain. Germline-derived CDR1 and CDR2 are SEHNR and FQNEAQ (reference sequence). The CDR3 totals 13 residues. V was trimmed by 1 base and J by 7 bases, leaving 7 bases between them. Here the CDR3 reads CASSLGPFEKLFF. The CDR3 bases are TGTGCCAGCAGCTTAGGCCCCTTTGAAAAACTGTTTTTT.

This clone has just a few counts. This chain joins TRBV11-2 and TRBJ2-4; unclear D gene. V lost 6 bases to trimming and J lost 0 bases, with 9 bases between them. In germline, CDR1 is SGHAT, CDR2 FQNNGV. The CDR3 extends over 14 amino acids. The CDR3 is CASSSRLAKNIQYF. CDR3 nucleotides: TGTGCCAGCAGTTCCAGATTAGCCAAAAACATTCAGTACTTC.

The chain combines TRBV5-1 with TRBJ2-7; 11 bases map to TRBD2. CDR3 length equals 15 residues. V lost 3 bases to trimming and J lost 6 bases; unmatched junction nucleotides: 8. Germline values: CDR1 SGHRS, CDR2 YFSETQ. The CDR3 DNA is TGCGCCAGCAGCTCCGGGGGACTAGCGGTGGGCGAGCAGTACTTC. Its protein is CASSSGGLAVGEQYF.

CDR3 loop: CASSLSQPGELFF. Written as DNA, the CDR3 is TGTGCCAGCAGCTTATCTCAACCCGGGGAGCTGTTTTTT. The genes are TRBV7-3 and TRBJ2-2; D remains unclear. With 2 bases removed from V and 6 bases from J, the gap between germline ends came to 7 bases. The CDR3 loop spans 13 amino acids. From germline, CDR1 is SGHTA and CDR2 FQGTGA.

This chain joins TRBV7-2 and TRBJ2-4; D unclear. V lost 2 bases to trimming and J lost 14 bases, with 13 bases between them. The V gene's germline CDR1 is SGHTA and CDR2 FQGNSA. The CDR3 runs 12 residues. CDR3 coding DNA: TGTGCCAGCAGCTTAATGGACGGATCGAAGTACTTC. Encoded protein: CASSLMDGSKYF.

The sample holds a few counts of this clone. CDR3 coding DNA: TGTGCCTGGAGTGTAGGGCCTTTCGGACTACAAGAGACCCAGTACTTC. This sequence encodes CAWSVGPFGLQETQYF. The chain couples TRBV30 to TRBJ2-5; tentatively, D is TRBD2 (6 bases). CDR1 and CDR2 from the germline V gene are GTSNPN and SVGIG (reference sequence). V lost 0 bases, J lost 2 bases, and 16 bases lay in between. The CDR3 covers 16 residues.

The table lists this clone with a few counts. The rearrangement links TRBV14 to TRBJ1-1, with unresolved D. CDR1 SGHDN and CDR2 FVKESK come from the germline V gene. The CDR3 is 15 residues long. Trimming removed 4 bases at V and 4 bases at J, with 16 bases between. The chain's CDR3 is CASSPGSGKRTEAFF. CDR3 nucleotide sequence: TGTGCCAGCAGCCCCGGAAGCGGGAAGCGCACTGAAGCTTTCTTT. Using reference TRBV14 and TRBJ1-1 for the parts outside the CDR3, the full variable domain is EAGVTQFPSHSVIEKGQTVTLRCDPISGHDNLYWYRRVMGKEIKFLLHFVKESKQDESGMPNNRFLAERTGGTYSTLKVQPAELEDSGVYFCASSPGSGKRTEAFFGQGTRLTVV.

The CDR3 bases are TGCGCCAGCAGCGTCGATACAGGGACTGAAGCTTTCTTT. It codes for CASSVDTGTEAFF. This chain uses TRBV5-1 with TRBJ1-1; maybe TRBD1 (6 bases). The V end was cut by 4 bases, the J end by 5 bases, with 12 bases between. This CDR3 has 13 residues. CDR1 and CDR2 from the germline V gene are SGHRS and YFSETQ.